The 15 T cell receptor beta chains presented below share a single source sample, sequenced in a study of shared clonotypes between healthy human individuals. Only in-frame clones appear in the TCRdb table, and some are missing; sequencing was by immunoSEQ multiplex PCR. The table lists about 2.4 million clones, 93% of them singletons. The source material was naive CD4+ T cells from PBMCs. Subset in this sample: CD45RA+ positively selected. The receptors were sampled from a man aged 18 to 29 in good health. Some clones in this sample may be carry-over from other donors' samples.

The gene calls are TRBV5-1 and TRBJ2-5, with D hard to call. V was cut by 1 base and J by 2 bases, with 9 bases left in between. From germline, CDR1 is SGHRS and CDR2 YFSETQ. This CDR3 spans 14 amino acids. This chain's CDR3 is CASSLWAEQETQYF. The DNA of the CDR3 is TGCGCCAGCAGCTTGTGGGCAGAACAAGAGACCCAGTACTTC.

The chain employs TRBV11-2 and TRBJ2-3; 12 bases are a match to TRBD2. The CDR3 contains 15 residues. Germline V gene data show CDR1 as SGHAT and CDR2 as FQNNGV. The ends lost 5 bases at V and 4 bases at J; junction bases unmatched: 4. CDR3 sequence reads: CASSIRLAGADTQYF. As DNA, the CDR3 is TGTGCCAGCAGCATTCGACTAGCGGGAGCAGATACGCAGTATTTT.

This chain uses TRBV18 with TRBJ2-7; D may be TRBD1 or TRBD2 (8 bases each). This CDR3 has 16 amino acids. The ends were cut back, 2 bases at V and 5 bases at J, with 19 bases in the middle. Germline CDR1 KGHSH, CDR2 LQKENI. The CDR3 DNA sequence: TGTGCCAGCTCACCAAATTCGGGGGGGACAGGCAACGAGCAGTACTTC. Translating it yields CASSPNSGGTGNEQYF.

The chain is built from TRBV5-1 and TRBJ2-1; D perhaps matches TRBD2 (5 bases). Germline V CDR1 and CDR2: SGHRS, YFSETQ. This CDR3 spans 15 amino acids. The V and J ends lost 0 bases and 3 bases respectively, with 10 bases between them. The CDR3 coding sequence is TGCGCCAGCAGCTTGGACGGGGATTACTACAATGAGCAGTTCTTC. It is translated as CASSLDGDYYNEQFF.

V and J are TRBV29-1 and TRBJ1-1; D ambiguous. Looked up from germline, CDR1 is SQVTM and CDR2 is ANQGSEA. CDR3 size: 11 residues. CDR3 loop: CRAQKNTEAFF. CDR3 sequence (DNA): TGCAGGGCTCAGAAGAACACTGAAGCTTTCTTT. The variable domain in full, completed from reference TRBV29-1 and TRBJ1-1, reads SAVISQKPSRDICQRGTSLTIQCQVDSQVTMMFWYRQQPGQSLTLIATANQGSEATYESGFVIDKFPISRPNLTFSTLTVSNMSPEDSSIYLCRAQKNTEAFFGQGTRLTVV.

The rearrangement joins TRBV9 to TRBJ2-7; D may be TRBD1 or TRBD2 (5 bases each). The CDR3 has 14 residues. CDR1 is SGDLS and CDR2 is YYNGEE in the germline V gene. The V end was cut by 0 bases, the J end by 3 bases, with 10 bases between. For the CDR3, the DNA is TGTGCCAGCAGCGTAGGGTATGGGGGCTACGAGCAGTACTTC. Encoded protein: CASSVGYGGYEQYF. Drawing the rest from reference TRBV9 and TRBJ2-7, the complete variable domain is DSGVTQTPKHLITATGQRVTLRCSPRSGDLSVYWYQQSLDQGLQFLIQYYNGEERAKGNILERFSAQQFPDLHSELNLSSLELGDSALYFCASSVGYGGYEQYFGPGTRLTVT.

Comments on this clone: Other DNA variants within this sample encode the same CDR3. The gene calls are TRBV18 and TRBJ2-1; D is ambiguous. Trimming cost V 0 bases and J 1 base, with 7 bases left between them. Looked up from germline, CDR1 is KGHSH and CDR2 is LQKENI. The CDR3 length is 15 residues. CDR3 amino acids: CASSPPGSSYNEQFF. CDR3 coding DNA: TGTGCCAGCTCACCACCGGGCAGTTCCTACAATGAGCAGTTCTTC.

The V gene is TRBV18, the J gene TRBJ1-4, with a weak D call TRBD1 (5 bases). This CDR3 region has 16 residues. V was clipped by 6 bases and J by 0 bases, with 14 bases between them. From germline, CDR1 is KGHSH and CDR2 LQKENI. Here the CDR3 reads CASSPTGTPTNEKLFF. The CDR3 region has the DNA TGTGCCAGCTCGCCGACCGGGACCCCAACTAATGAAAAACTGTTTTTT.

The chain is built from TRBV5-6 and TRBJ2-1; TRBD2 matches at 10 bases. This CDR3 is 16 amino acids long. J lost 6 bases, V lost 0 bases, and 6 bases had no gene match. In germline, CDR1 is SGHDT, CDR2 YYEEEE. Here the CDR3 reads CASSLEGSGGTNEQFF. The CDR3 nucleotides read TGTGCCAGCAGCTTGGAGGGTAGCGGGGGGACCAATGAGCAGTTCTTC.

V usage is TRBV28 and J usage is TRBJ2-5; perhaps TRBD2 as D (6 bases). The CDR3 is made up of 16 amino acids. Germline CDR1 and CDR2: MDHEN and SYDVKM. Trimming stripped 5 bases from V and 2 bases from J, with 18 bases between. The CDR3 region is CASSPRRTNPQETQYF. As DNA, the CDR3 is TGTGCCAGCAGTCCCCGGCGGACTAACCCTCAAGAGACCCAGTACTTC.

The chain has TRBV4-2 and TRBJ2-1; 8 nucleotides match TRBD2. The V segment lost 1 base and the J segment 2 bases; nucleotides outside the gene matches: 10. The CDR3 extends over 18 amino acids. Germline V gives CDR1 LGHNA, CDR2 YNFKEQ. The chain's CDR3 is CASSQVPPIAGTYNEQFF. Written as DNA, the CDR3 is TGTGCCAGCAGCCAAGTCCCTCCAATAGCGGGGACCTACAATGAGCAGTTCTTC.

This chain connects TRBV4-1 to TRBJ1-1; maybe TRBD1 (5 bases). Germline V gene data show CDR1 as MGHRA and CDR2 as YSYEKL. This CDR3 has 18 amino acids. Deletions cut 1 base from V and 0 bases from J, with 18 bases between. The DNA of the CDR3 is TGCGCCAGCAGCCAAGTGGCAGGGCTCTCAATCTTGAACACTGAAGCTTTCTTT. It specifies CASSQVAGLSILNTEAFF.

V is TRBV11-2 and J is TRBJ2-2; possibly TRBD2 for D (6 bases). V lost 7 bases and J 2 bases, leaving 14 bases between the germline ends. The CDR3 has 15 residues. Germline CDR1 is SGHAT and CDR2 is FQNNGV. CDR3 loop: CASTATSANTGELFF. Written as DNA, the CDR3 is TGTGCCAGCACCGCGACTAGTGCAAACACCGGGGAGCTGTTTTTT.

The CDR3 DNA reads TGCGCCAGCAGCTTTCCCGAGATGGAGACCCAGTACTTC. It is translated as CASSFPEMETQYF. The chain combines TRBV5-1 with TRBJ2-5; D unclear. V was trimmed by 2 bases and J by 5 bases, leaving 10 bases between them. Germline CDR1 SGHRS, CDR2 YFSETQ. The CDR3 has 13 residues.

The gene calls are TRBV30 and TRBJ2-1, with TRBD2 matching 11 bases. From germline, CDR1 is GTSNPN and CDR2 SVGIG (reference sequence). The CDR3 length is 15 residues. Losses at the gene ends were 2 bases for V and 2 bases for J; bases not matched to a gene: 2. The CDR3 sequence: CAWSFSGRAYNEQFF. CDR3 DNA: TGTGCCTGGAGTTTTAGCGGGAGGGCCTACAATGAGCAGTTCTTC.